This T cell receptor (beta chain) was identified during a study of Graves' ophthalmopathy and Graves' hyperthyroidism. For repertoire sequencing, the TCR beta CDR3 regions were amplified from RNA transcripts. HTBI primers were employed in first-round RT-PCR, then a second-round multiplex PCR followed. TCRdb independently ran MiXCR on the multiplex PCR reads; one entry per CDR3 protein. The sample has almost 750,000 distinct CDR3 sequences, around 40% seen once. Ten or more counts support this clonotype. Researchers turned away patients with other autoimmune diseases, uncontrolled infections, pregnancy or lactation. The V gene's germline CDR1 is SGHVS and CDR2 FNYEAQ. V was trimmed by 5 bases and J by 4 bases, leaving 15 bases between them. The CDR3 contains 15 residues.

The receptor comes from an adult man with Graves' ophthalmopathy. Sequenced input: peripheral blood. The chain links TRBV7-6 to TRBJ1-3; tentative D call: TRBD1 (6 bases). The CDR3 loop is CASSGAGAAGNTIYF. The CDR3 DNA sequence: TGTGCCAGCAGCGGCGCGGGGGCGGCAGGAAACACCATATATTTT.